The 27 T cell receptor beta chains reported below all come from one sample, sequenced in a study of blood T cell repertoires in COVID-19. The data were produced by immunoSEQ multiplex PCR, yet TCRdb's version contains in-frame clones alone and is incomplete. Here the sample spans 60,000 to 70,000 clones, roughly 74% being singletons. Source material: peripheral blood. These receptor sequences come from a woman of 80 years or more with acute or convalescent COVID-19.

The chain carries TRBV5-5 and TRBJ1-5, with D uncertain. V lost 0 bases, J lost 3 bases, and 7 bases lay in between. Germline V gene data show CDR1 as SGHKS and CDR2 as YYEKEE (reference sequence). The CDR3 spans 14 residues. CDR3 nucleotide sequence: TGTGCCAGCAGCTTGGGGCCCTTCAATCAGCCCCAGCATTTT. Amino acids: CASSLGPFNQPQHF.

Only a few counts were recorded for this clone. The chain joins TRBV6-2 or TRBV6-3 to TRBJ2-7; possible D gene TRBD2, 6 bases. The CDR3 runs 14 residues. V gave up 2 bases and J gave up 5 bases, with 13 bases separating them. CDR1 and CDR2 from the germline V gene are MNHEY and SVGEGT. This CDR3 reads CASSYESGGNEQYF. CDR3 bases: TGTGCCAGCAGTTACGAGTCAGGAGGGAACGAGCAGTACTTC.

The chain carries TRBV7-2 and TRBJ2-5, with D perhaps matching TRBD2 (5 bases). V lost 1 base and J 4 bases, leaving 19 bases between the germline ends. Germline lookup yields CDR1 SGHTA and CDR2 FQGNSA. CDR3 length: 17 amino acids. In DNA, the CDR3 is TGTGCCAGCAGCTTAGTGGCCCTAGCCTCTCGGGGAGAGACCCAGTACTTC. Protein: CASSLVALASRGETQYF.

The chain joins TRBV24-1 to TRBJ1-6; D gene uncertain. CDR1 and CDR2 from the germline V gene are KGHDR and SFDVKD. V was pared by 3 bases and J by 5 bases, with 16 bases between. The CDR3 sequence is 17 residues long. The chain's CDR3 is CATSDTEVRGNNSPLHF. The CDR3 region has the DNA TGTGCCACCAGTGATACTGAGGTGCGCGGTAATAATTCACCCCTCCACTTT.

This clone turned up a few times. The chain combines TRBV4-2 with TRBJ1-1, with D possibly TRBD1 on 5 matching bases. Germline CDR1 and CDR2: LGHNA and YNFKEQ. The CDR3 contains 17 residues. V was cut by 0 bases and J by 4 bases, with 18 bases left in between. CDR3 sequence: CASSQDFPFDSSTEAFF. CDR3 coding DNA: TGTGCCAGCAGCCAAGACTTTCCGTTCGACAGTAGCACTGAAGCTTTCTTT.

CDR3 nucleotides: TGTGCCAGCCGGGAGCAGACAGATACGCAGTATTTT. Its protein product is CASREQTDTQYF. The chain links TRBV7-2 to TRBJ2-3, with a weak D call TRBD2 (6 bases). The V gene lost 8 bases and the J gene lost 3 bases, with 9 bases spanning the gap. Germline values: CDR1 SGHTA, CDR2 FQGNSA. The CDR3 length is 12 residues.

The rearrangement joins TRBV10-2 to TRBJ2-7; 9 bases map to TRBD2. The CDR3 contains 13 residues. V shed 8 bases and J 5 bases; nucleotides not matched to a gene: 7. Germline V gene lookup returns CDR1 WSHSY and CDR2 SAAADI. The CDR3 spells CASSGLALDEQYF. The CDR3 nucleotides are TGCGCCAGCTCGGGACTAGCCCTGGACGAGCAGTACTTC.

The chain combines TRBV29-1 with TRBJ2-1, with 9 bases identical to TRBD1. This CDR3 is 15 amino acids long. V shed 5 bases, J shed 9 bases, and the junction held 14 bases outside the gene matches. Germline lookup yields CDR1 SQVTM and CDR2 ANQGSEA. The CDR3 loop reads CSVSPQQGARFEQFF. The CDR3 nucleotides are TGCAGCGTTTCCCCCCAACAGGGGGCGCGATTTGAGCAGTTCTTC.

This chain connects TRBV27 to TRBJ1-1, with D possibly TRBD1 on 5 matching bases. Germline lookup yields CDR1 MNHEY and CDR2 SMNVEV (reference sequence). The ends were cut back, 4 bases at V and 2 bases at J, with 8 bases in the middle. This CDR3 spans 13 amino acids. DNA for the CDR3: TGTGCCAGCAGTTGGACAAGAAACACTGAAGCTTTCTTT. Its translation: CASSWTRNTEAFF.

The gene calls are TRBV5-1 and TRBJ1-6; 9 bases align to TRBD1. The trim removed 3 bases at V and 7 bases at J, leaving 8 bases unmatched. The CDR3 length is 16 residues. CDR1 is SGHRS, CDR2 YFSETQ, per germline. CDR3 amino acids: CASSSQWTGANSPLHF. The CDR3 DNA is TGCGCCAGCAGCTCCCAATGGACAGGGGCAAATTCACCCCTCCACTTT.

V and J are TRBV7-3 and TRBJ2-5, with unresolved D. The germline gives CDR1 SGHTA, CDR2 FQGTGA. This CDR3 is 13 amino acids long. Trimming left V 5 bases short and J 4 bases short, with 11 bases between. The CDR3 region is CASSRRLLETQYF. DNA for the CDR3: TGTGCCAGCAGCCGGCGGCTGTTAGAGACCCAGTACTTC.

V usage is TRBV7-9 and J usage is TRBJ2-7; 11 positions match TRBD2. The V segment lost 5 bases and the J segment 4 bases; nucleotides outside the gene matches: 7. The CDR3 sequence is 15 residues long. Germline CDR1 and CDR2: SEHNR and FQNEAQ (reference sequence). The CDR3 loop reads CASSPGTSGPYEQYF. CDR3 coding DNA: TGTGCCAGCAGCCCCGGGACTAGCGGACCTTACGAGCAGTACTTC.

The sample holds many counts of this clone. The CDR3 DNA follows: TGTGCCAGCAGCCCCTGGGCTGGGTACGCCGGGGAGCTGTTTTTT. It specifies CASSPWAGYAGELFF. The rearrangement joins TRBV11-2 to TRBJ2-2; D unresolved. The CDR3 runs to 15 residues. V lost 5 bases, J lost 6 bases, and 16 bases lay in between. The germline CDR1 and CDR2 sequences are SGHAT and FQNNGV.

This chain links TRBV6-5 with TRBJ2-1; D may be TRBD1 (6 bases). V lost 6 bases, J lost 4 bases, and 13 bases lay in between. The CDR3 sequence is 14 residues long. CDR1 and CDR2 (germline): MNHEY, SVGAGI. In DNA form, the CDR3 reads TGTGCCAGCAGAAGTGGGGGCGCTTACAATGAGCAGTTCTTC. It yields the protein CASRSGGAYNEQFF.

The CDR3 bases are TGTGCCAGCAGCTTAATTAGGGCAGGGACTGAAGCTTTCTTT. This encodes CASSLIRAGTEAFF. V and J are TRBV7-2 and TRBJ1-1; weak D call: TRBD1 (5 bases). There are 14 residues in the CDR3. Per germline, CDR1 SGHTA and CDR2 FQGNSA. Trimming cost V 2 bases and J 5 bases, with 12 bases left between them.

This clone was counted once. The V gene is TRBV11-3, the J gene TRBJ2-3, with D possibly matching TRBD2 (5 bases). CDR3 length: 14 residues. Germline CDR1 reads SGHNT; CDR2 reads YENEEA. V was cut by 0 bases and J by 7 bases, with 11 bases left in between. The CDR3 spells CASSLEWASNTQYF. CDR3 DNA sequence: TGTGCCAGCAGCTTAGAATGGGCTAGCAATACGCAGTATTTT.

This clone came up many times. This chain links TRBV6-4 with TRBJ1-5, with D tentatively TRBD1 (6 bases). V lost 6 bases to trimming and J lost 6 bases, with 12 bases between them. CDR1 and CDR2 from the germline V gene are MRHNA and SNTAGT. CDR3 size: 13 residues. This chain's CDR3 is CASRGGEGQPQHF. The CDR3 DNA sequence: TGTGCCAGCAGAGGGGGGGAAGGTCAGCCCCAGCATTTT.

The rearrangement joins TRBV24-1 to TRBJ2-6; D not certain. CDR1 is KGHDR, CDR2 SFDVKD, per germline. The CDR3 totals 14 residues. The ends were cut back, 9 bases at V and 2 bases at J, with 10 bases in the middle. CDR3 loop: CATSFGPGANVLTF. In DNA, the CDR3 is TGTGCCACCTCATTCGGTCCTGGGGCCAACGTCCTGACTTTC.

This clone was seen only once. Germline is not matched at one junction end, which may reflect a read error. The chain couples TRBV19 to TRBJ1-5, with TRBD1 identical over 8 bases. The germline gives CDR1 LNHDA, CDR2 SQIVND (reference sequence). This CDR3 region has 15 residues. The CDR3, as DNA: TGTGCCAGTAGTACCCCAGACAGGGGCAAACAGCCCCAGCATTTT. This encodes CASSTPDRGKQPQHF.

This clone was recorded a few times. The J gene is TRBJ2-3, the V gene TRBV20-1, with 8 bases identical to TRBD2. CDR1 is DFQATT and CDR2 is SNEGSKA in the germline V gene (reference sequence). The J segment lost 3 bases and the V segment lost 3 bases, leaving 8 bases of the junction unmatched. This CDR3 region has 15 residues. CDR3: CSASLASGWTDTQYF. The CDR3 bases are TGCAGTGCTAGTCTTGCTAGCGGGTGGACAGATACGCAGTATTTT.

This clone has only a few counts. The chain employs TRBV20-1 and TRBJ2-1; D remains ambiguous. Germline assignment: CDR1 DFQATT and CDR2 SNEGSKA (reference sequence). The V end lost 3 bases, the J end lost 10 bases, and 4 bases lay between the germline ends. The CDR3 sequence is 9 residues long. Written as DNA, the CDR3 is TGCAGTGCTAGCTCCGAGCAGTTCTTC. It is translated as CSASSEQFF.

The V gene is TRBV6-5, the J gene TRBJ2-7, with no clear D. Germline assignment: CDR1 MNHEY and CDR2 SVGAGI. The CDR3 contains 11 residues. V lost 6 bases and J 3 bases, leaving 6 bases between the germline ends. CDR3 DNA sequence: TGTGCCAGCAGGACAAACTACGAGCAGTACTTC. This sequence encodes CASRTNYEQYF.

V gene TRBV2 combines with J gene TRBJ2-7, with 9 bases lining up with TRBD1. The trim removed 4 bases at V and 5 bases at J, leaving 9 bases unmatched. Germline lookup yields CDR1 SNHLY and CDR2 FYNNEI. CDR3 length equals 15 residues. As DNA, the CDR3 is TGTGCCAGCAGTGGGGAGGACAGGGGATTCGACGAGCAGTACTTC. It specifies CASSGEDRGFDEQYF.

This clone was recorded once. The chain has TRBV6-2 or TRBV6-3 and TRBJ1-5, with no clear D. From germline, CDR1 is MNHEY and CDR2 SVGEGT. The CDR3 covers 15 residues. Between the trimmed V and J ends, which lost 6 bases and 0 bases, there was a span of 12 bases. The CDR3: CASSPPGYSNQPQHF. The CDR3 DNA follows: TGTGCCAGCAGCCCACCGGGGTATAGCAATCAGCCCCAGCATTTT.

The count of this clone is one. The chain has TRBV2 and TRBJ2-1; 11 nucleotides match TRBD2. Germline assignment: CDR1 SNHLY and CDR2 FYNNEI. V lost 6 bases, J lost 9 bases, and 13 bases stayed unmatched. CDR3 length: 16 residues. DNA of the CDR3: TGTGCCAGCAGCGCTAGACTAGCGGGATCGCTGGGTGAGCAGTTCTTC. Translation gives CASSARLAGSLGEQFF.

CDR3 protein: CASSASNSNQPQHF. The DNA for the CDR3 is TGTGCCAGTAGTGCCTCAAACTCTAATCAGCCCCAGCATTTT. The chain uses TRBV19 and TRBJ1-5; D gene unclear. Germline CDR1 is LNHDA and CDR2 is SQIVND (reference sequence). This CDR3 has 14 residues. V was shortened by 5 bases and J by 4 bases, with 12 bases between the two germline ends.

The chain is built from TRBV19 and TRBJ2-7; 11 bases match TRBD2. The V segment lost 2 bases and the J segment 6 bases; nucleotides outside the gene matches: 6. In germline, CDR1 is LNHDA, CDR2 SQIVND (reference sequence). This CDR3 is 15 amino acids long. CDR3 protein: CASSITSGRISEQYF. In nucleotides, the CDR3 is TGTGCCAGTAGTATAACTAGCGGGAGAATCAGCGAGCAGTACTTC.